This T cell receptor beta chain was sequenced during a study of Ad26.COV2.S vaccination and SARS-CoV-2 variants. Whole-study context: It was the COV1001 Ad26.COV2.S trial arm that included the donor. Points from the study as a whole: It was vaccine recipients, not placebo recipients, who had the higher spike-specific TCR breadth.

This clone was seen more than once but under ten times. Its specificity is unknown. Treatment denoted: around 19 received Ad26.COV2.S at low or high dose, single or two shots; about 5 received placebo; per-sample allocation not given. Specimen acquisition occurred on day 63 following the initial vaccine or placebo injection. Based in Boston, the donor was an adult of 18-55 years. The method was immunoSEQ multiplex PCR; TCRdb's version includes in-frame clones alone and lacks a portion of them. Among hundreds of thousands of clones listed, roughly 90% were seen once. The TCR originated in a person aged 18-65 years who received the Ad26.COV2.S COVID-19 vaccine or a placebo. The sequencing used peripheral blood, collected in a trial of Ad26.COV2.S vaccine versus placebo.

Here the CDR3 DNA reads TGTGCCAGCAGCTTGGGACCGACAGGGCAGTACGAGCAGTACTTC. It encodes CASSLGPTGQYEQYF. The chain carries TRBV5-5 and TRBJ2-7, with 7 bases identical to TRBD1. Germline V lookup: CDR1 SGHKS, CDR2 YYEKEE (reference sequence). The CDR3 has 15 residues. With 0 bases clipped from V and 4 bases from J, the junction kept 7 bases outside the gene matches.